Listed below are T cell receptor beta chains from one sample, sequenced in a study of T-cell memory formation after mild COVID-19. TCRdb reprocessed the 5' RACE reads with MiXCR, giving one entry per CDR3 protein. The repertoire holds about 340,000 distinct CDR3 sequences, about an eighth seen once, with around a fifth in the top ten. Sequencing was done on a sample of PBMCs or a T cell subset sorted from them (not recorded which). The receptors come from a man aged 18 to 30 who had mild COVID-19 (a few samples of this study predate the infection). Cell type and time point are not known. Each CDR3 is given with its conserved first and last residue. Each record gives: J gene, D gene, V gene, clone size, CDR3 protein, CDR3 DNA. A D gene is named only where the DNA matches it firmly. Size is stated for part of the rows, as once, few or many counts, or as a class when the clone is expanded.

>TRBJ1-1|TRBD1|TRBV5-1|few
CASSSQGVGENTEAFF
TGCGCCAGCAGCTCCCAGGGGGTCGGGGAGAACACTGAAGCTTTCTTT
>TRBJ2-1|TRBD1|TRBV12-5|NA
CASGSGTGGSYNEQFF
TGTGCTAGTGGATCCGGGACAGGGGGCTCCTACAATGAGCAGTTCTTC
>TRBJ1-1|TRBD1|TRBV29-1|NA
CSVGLGGIEAFF
TGCAGCGTTGGTCTAGGGGGCATTGAAGCTTTCTTT
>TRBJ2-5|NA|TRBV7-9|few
CASSHQGSQETQYF
TGTGCCAGCAGCCATCAGGGTTCACAAGAGACCCAGTACTTC
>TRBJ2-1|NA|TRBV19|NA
CASSITGGSYNEQFF
TGTGCCAGTAGTATAACCGGAGGCTCCTACAATGAGCAGTTCTTC
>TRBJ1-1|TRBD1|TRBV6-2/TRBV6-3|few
CASSRTGSEAFF
TGTGCCAGCAGCCGGACAGGGTCTGAAGCTTTCTTT
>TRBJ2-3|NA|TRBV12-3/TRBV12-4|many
CASSPRDGTDTQYF
TGTGCCAGCAGTCCCCGGGACGGCACAGATACGCAGTATTTT
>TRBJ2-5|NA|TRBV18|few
CASSPQPGTQETQYF
TGTGCCAGCTCACCCCAACCGGGAACCCAAGAGACCCAGTACTTC
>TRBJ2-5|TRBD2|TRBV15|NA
CATRPTSGGNQYF
TGTGCCACCAGACCTACTAGCGGGGGAAACCAGTACTTC
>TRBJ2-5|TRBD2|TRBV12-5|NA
CASGLGLAGGREETQYF
TGTGCTAGTGGTTTGGGCCTAGCGGGGGGCCGGGAAGAGACCCAGTACTTC
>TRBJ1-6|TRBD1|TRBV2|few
CASSLRQGVMGSPLHF
TGTGCCAGCAGTCTTCGACAGGGGGTGATGGGTTCACCCCTCCACTTT
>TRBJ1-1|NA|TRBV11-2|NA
CATRQFGRNTEAFF
TGTGCCACCCGGCAGTTCGGCAGAAACACTGAAGCTTTCTTT
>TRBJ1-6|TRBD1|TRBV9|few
CASSTQGSYSSPLHF
TGTGCCAGCAGCACACAGGGGTCCTATAGTTCACCCCTCCACTTT
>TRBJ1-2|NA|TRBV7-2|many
CASSLAGNYGYTF
TGTGCCAGCAGCTTAGCGGGGAACTATGGCTACACCTTC
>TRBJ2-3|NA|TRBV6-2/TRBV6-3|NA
CASRNGASPDTQYF
TGTGCCAGCAGAAACGGGGCGTCACCAGATACGCAGTATTTT
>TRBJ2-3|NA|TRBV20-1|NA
CSAREGNSPATQYF
TGCAGTGCTAGAGAAGGAAACTCCCCCGCTACGCAGTATTTT
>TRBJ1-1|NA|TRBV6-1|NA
CAGGRARAGTEAFF
TGTGCCGGCGGCAGGGCCCGCGCGGGGACTGAAGCTTTCTTT
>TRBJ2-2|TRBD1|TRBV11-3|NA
CASSSGQGMTGELFF
TGTGCCAGCAGTTCGGGACAGGGGATGACCGGGGAGCTGTTTTTT
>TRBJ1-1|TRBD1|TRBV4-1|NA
CASRRMGTGWNTEAFF
TGCGCCAGCAGACGGATGGGGACAGGTTGGAACACTGAAGCTTTCTTT
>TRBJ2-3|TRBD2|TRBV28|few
CAGNAGGPADTQYF
TGTGCCGGAAACGCGGGGGGGCCCGCAGATACGCAGTATTTT
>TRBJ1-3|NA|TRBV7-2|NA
CASRNVGGNTIYF
TGTGCCAGCAGAAACGTGGGGGGAAACACCATATATTTT
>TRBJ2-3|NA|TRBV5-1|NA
CASSFEQGSDTQYF
TGCGCCAGCAGCTTCGAACAGGGTTCAGATACGCAGTATTTT
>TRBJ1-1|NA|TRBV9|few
CASSGTSMNTEAFF
TGTGCCAGCAGCGGTACGAGTATGAACACTGAAGCTTTCTTT
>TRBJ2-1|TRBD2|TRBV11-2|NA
CASRSGGGAPEQFF
TGTGCCAGCAGGAGCGGCGGGGGGGCCCCTGAGCAGTTCTTC
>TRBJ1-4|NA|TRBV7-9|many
CASSPNTGRGEKLFF
TGTGCCAGCAGCCCGAATACAGGGAGAGGTGAAAAACTGTTTTTT
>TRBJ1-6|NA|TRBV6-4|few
CASTSGSSYNSPLHF
TGTGCCAGCACCTCCGGAAGCTCCTATAATTCACCCCTCCACTTT
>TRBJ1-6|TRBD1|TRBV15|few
CATSSRDRGAYNSPLHF
TGTGCCACCAGCTCGCGAGACAGGGGAGCCTATAATTCACCCCTCCACTTT
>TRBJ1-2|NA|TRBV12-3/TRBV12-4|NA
CASSFPGEGGYTF
TGTGCCAGCAGTTTTCCAGGGGAGGGCGGCTACACCTTC
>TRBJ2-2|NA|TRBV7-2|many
CASSRDSGELFF
TGTGCCAGCAGCCGGGATAGCGGGGAGCTGTTTTTT
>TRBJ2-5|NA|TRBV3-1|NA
CASSTPRASAETQYF
TGTGCCAGCAGCACACCCCGGGCGTCGGCAGAGACCCAGTACTTC
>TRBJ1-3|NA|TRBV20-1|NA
CSARADENTIYF
TGCAGTGCTAGGGCCGACGAGAACACCATATATTTT
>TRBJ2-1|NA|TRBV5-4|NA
CASGLTGITYNEQFF
TGTGCCAGCGGACTTACAGGGATCACCTACAATGAGCAGTTCTTC
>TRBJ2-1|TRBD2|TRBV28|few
CASEGNGRRVDEQFF
TGTGCCAGCGAAGGGAACGGGAGGAGGGTGGATGAGCAGTTCTTC
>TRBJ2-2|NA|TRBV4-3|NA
CASSQEVGRRELFF
TGCGCCAGCAGCCAAGAAGTCGGACGACGGGAGCTGTTTTTT
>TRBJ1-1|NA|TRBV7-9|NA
CASSLLTERTEAFF
TGTGCCAGCAGCTTACTGACAGAACGAACTGAAGCTTTCTTT
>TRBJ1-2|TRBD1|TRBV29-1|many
CSVEATGVGYGYTF
TGCAGCGTTGAGGCGACAGGGGTAGGATATGGCTACACCTTC
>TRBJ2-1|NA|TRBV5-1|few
CASSLVPRDNEQFF
TGCGCCAGCAGCTTGGTCCCCAGGGACAATGAGCAGTTCTTC
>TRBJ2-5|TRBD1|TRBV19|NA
CASTKTGQETQYF
TGTGCCAGTACGAAGACAGGGCAAGAGACCCAGTACTTC
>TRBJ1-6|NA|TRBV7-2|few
CASSPNQVGYNSPLHF
TGTGCCAGCAGCCCAAATCAAGTTGGGTATAATTCACCCCTCCACTTT
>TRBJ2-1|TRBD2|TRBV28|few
CASSFGGGRYNEQFF
TGTGCCAGCAGTTTCGGCGGGGGTCGATACAATGAGCAGTTCTTC
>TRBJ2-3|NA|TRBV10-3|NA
CAISEVGWDTQYF
TGTGCCATCAGTGAGGTCGGATGGGATACGCAGTATTTT
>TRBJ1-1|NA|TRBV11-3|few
CASSVTGTEAFF
TGTGCCAGCAGCGTTACCGGCACTGAAGCTTTCTTT
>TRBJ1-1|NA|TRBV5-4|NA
CASSAAGYTEAFF
TGTGCCAGCAGTGCCGCAGGGTATACTGAAGCTTTCTTT
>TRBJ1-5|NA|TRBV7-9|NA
CASSGGGALAPQHF
TGTGCCAGCAGCGGTGGAGGGGCTTTAGCGCCCCAGCATTTT